This is a list of T cell receptor beta chains from one sample in a study of cytomegalovirus exposure and HLA in healthy donors. Some clones are missing from TCRdb's copy, which holds only in-frame ones; the method was immunoSEQ multiplex PCR. This sample carries 90,000 to 140,000 clones, about 86% of them seen once, and the ten largest clones take 3% to 4%. Material for sequencing was PBMCs. The receptor set was obtained from a woman younger than 35 in good health and CMV-seropositive. The CDR3 runs from the conserved cysteine through the conserved F or W.

j_gene | v_gene | len | CDR3aa
TRBJ2-1 | TRBV28 | 16 | CASSSPGQGPGDEQFF
TRBJ2-3 | TRBV7-6 | 19 | CASSLDPGLAGGRADTQYF
TRBJ2-5 | TRBV5-6 | 14 | CASSSGTGWETQYF
TRBJ2-7 | TRBV18 | 14 | CASSRDRDSYEQYF
TRBJ1-1 | TRBV28 | 12 | CASNLQGAEAFF
TRBJ2-3 | TRBV7-3 | 15 | CASSLSGGSTDTQYF
TRBJ1-5 | TRBV6-1 | 15 | CASVINRQGLEPQHF
TRBJ2-5 | TRBV7-7 | 16 | CASSLGRQGIGETQYF
TRBJ2-4 | TRBV5-1 | 15 | CASSLYGTDDNIQYF
TRBJ2-4 | TRBV27 | 15 | CASSLAVGRQNIQYF
TRBJ2-7 | TRBV4-1 | 11 | CGSGEGYEQYF
TRBJ1-1 | TRBV6-1 | 13 | CASSESFLTEAFF
TRBJ2-7 | TRBV4-1 | 15 | CASSPIEGPLYEQYF
TRBJ2-7 | TRBV18 | 12 | CASSPQGNEQYF
TRBJ1-2 | TRBV9 | 14 | CASSATGAGYGYTF
TRBJ1-2 | TRBV6-6 | 16 | CASRAGQRLRDYGYTF
TRBJ2-7 | TRBV7-2 | 14 | CASSLLDSSYEQYF
TRBJ2-7 | TRBV27 | 15 | CASSLGQGFSYEQYF
TRBJ1-5 | TRBV6-6 | 15 | CATSSQGASNQPQHF
TRBJ1-3 | TRBV29-1 | 12 | CSVGHSGNTIYF
TRBJ2-7 | TRBV28 | 11 | CASSLNIEQYF
TRBJ2-1 | TRBV5-1 | 15 | CASSATGSSYNEQFF
TRBJ2-1 | TRBV5-1 | 14 | CASSPNGLVNEQFF
TRBJ1-3 | TRBV9 | 13 | CASSSDRGNTIYF
TRBJ1-4 | TRBV2 | 12 | CASEQANEKLFF
TRBJ2-7 | TRBV28 | 14 | CASSLLFPGSEQYF
TRBJ1-4 | TRBV7-3 | 14 | CASSTWTGSEKLFF
TRBJ2-1 | TRBV11-2 | 14 | CASSLGLPDNEQFF
TRBJ1-5 | TRBV19 | 13 | CASSMSSGEPQHF
TRBJ1-5 | TRBV7-3 | 13 | CASSPGSNQPQHF
TRBJ2-1 | TRBV9 | 15 | CASSVQGVSYNEQFF
TRBJ1-1 | TRBV27 | 13 | CASSYKGHYEAFF
TRBJ2-1 | TRBV5-1 | 16 | CASSSHGGSRDNEQFF
TRBJ2-2 | TRBV5-1 | 14 | CASSWTGDTGELFF
TRBJ2-2 | TRBV7-3 | 16 | CASSYQGARYTGELFF
TRBJ1-2 | TRBV20-1 | 11 | CSASYNYGYTF
TRBJ2-7 | TRBV4-1 | 15 | CASSHPGQGTYEQYF
TRBJ1-5 | TRBV2 | 13 | CASSVAGRQPQHF
TRBJ2-3 | TRBV9 | 15 | CASSGTGLSTDTQYF
TRBJ2-3 | TRBV7-3 | 18 | CASSFLLAGGSHTDTQYF
TRBJ2-1 | TRBV6-5 | 14 | CASCSGDSYNEQFF
TRBJ2-7 | TRBV27 | 16 | CASTQSKATSSYEQYF
TRBJ2-7 | TRBV27 | 14 | CASSRGLELREQYF
TRBJ1-2 | TRBV5-1 | 12 | CASSLAGGGYTF
TRBJ1-1 | TRBV5-1 | 14 | CASRRQGVNTEAFF